What follows describes a single T cell receptor beta chain. The antigen is unknown. The data belong to a study of graft-versus-host responses after intestinal transplantation. Across the study: Transplant recipients had multivisceral, liver-intestinal, or isolated intestinal grafts. Tacrolimus plus steroids were given to all recipients for roughly three years, preceded by anti-thymocyte globulin induction.

Study-wide results and caveats: The recipient marrow held GvH clones, and some of them showed up first in ileum or blood. Clonal ratios of graft-versus-host to host-versus-graft in allografts were high for patients exhibiting graft-donor T cell macrochimerism.

Here immunoSEQ multiplex PCR was the method, and the copy in TCRdb shows in-frame clones only, minus some. The repertoire has tens of thousands of clones, over 85% of them found once; the top ten carry roughly 0.49%. The sequencing used unstimulated CD8+ T cells sorted from spleen or lymph node cells, collected before intestinal transplant. The sequence was obtained from a human donor who received an intestinal transplant.

DNA for the CDR3: TGTGCCAGCAGCCGGACAGGGCCCTCTGGGGCCAACGTCCTGACTTTC. Its translation: CASSRTGPSGANVLTF. The chain links TRBV7-8 to TRBJ2-6, with 8 bases matching TRBD1. This CDR3 comprises 16 residues. V was clipped by 5 bases and J by 0 bases; unmatched bases: 3. CDR1 is SGHVS and CDR2 is FQNEAQ in the germline V gene.